Sequencing of this T cell receptor (delta chain) was carried out in a study of gamma-delta T cells after stem cell transplantation. Remarks on this clone: This probably arose from a read error, given a far larger clone one base away.

TCRdb reprocessed the RT-PCR reads through CATT. This sample carries about 1,600 delta-chain clones, roughly 5.4% of them seen once, and the ten largest clones take about three fifths. Per germline, CDR1 TSWWSYY and CDR2 QGS. This CDR3 comprises 32 residues. The sample was gamma-delta T cells. The sequence was obtained from a human donor. It is not recorded whose cells these are; they may come from a transplant donor. V is TRDV1 and J is TRDJ1, with TRDD3 matching over 8 bases. CDR3 loop: CALGEGRSTDFVKFLWPPSITGGPRYTDKRIF. CDR3 in DNA: TGTGCTCTTGGGGAAGGGAGGAGCACGGATTTTGTTAAGTTTCTCTGGCCTCCTTCAATTACTGGGGGCCCAAGGTACACCGATAAACGCATCTTT.